This T cell receptor (beta chain) originates from a study of OX40 agonist ivuxolimab in advanced cancers. The J segment lost 2 bases and the V segment lost 7 bases, leaving 9 bases of the junction unmatched. This CDR3 spans 17 amino acids. Germline assignment: CDR1 SQVTM and CDR2 ANQGSEA. Repertoires were generated with immunoSEQ multiplex PCR, while TCRdb's copy carries only in-frame clones and drops some. The data show 40,000 to 50,000 clones, with about 88% seen just once and roughly half held by the top ten. Sequencing was performed on CD4+ or CD8+ T cells sorted from blood, taken in a trial of the OX40 agonist ivuxolimab. V and J are TRBV29-1 and TRBJ2-3; 16 positions match TRBD2. The clonotype originates from an adult with an advanced solid tumor such as melanoma, head and neck, liver or kidney cancer. This CDR3 reads CSAMGTSGGVSTDTQYF. In DNA, the CDR3 is TGCAGCGCCATGGGGACTAGCGGGGGGGTTTCCACAGATACGCAGTATTTT.